A selection of T cell receptor beta chains follows, all from one sample in a study of blood T cell repertoires in COVID-19. Sequenced by immunoSEQ multiplex PCR; TCRdb stores in-frame clones only, minus some. The table includes roughly 150,000 clones, around nine tenths detected once. Material: peripheral blood. These receptors were collected from a human donor in a cohort sampled during active COVID-19. Both conserved end residues are part of each CDR3. D genes are given only for firm matches. A clone size is listed for some rows: how often the clone was seen (once, few, many), or a class if it is expanded.

clone_size: NA; j_call: TRBJ2-7; d_call: TRBD1; v_call: TRBV7-9; cdr3_nt: TGTGCCAGCAGCTTGGCAGGACAGGGCGAATCCTACGAGCAGTACTTC; cdr3_aa: CASSLAGQGESYEQYF
clone_size: NA; j_call: TRBJ2-2; d_call: NA; v_call: TRBV9; cdr3_nt: TGTGCCAGCAGCCCCCGGGGGTTGTCGAACACCGGGGAGCTGTTTTTT; cdr3_aa: CASSPRGLSNTGELFF
clone_size: few; j_call: TRBJ2-7; d_call: NA; v_call: TRBV7-9; cdr3_nt: TGTGCCAGCAGCTCCTACGACAGGGCGGGGGAGCAGTACTTC; cdr3_aa: CASSSYDRAGEQYF
clone_size: NA; j_call: TRBJ2-3; d_call: TRBD2; v_call: TRBV14; cdr3_nt: TGTGCCAGCAGCCAAACTAGCGGGGGGATCACAGATACGCAGTATTTT; cdr3_aa: CASSQTSGGITDTQYF
clone_size: NA; j_call: TRBJ2-2; d_call: TRBD1; v_call: TRBV25-1; cdr3_nt: TGTGCCAGCAGTGACCGGACAGGAGACACCGGGGAGCTGTTTTTT; cdr3_aa: CASSDRTGDTGELFF
clone_size: NA; j_call: TRBJ2-3; d_call: TRBD2; v_call: TRBV2; cdr3_nt: TGTGCCAGTTCAATTAGCGGGGGAAACACAGATACGCAGTATTTT; cdr3_aa: CASSISGGNTDTQYF
clone_size: once; j_call: TRBJ1-2; d_call: TRBD1; v_call: TRBV7-2; cdr3_nt: TGTGCCAGCAGCTTTAAGGCAGGGGGCGCCGACTCTGGCTACACCTTC; cdr3_aa: CASSFKAGGADSGYTF
clone_size: NA; j_call: TRBJ1-5; d_call: TRBD1; v_call: TRBV18; cdr3_nt: TGTGCCAGCTCACCCGGGACAGGGGATCAGCCCCAGCATTTT; cdr3_aa: CASSPGTGDQPQHF
clone_size: once; j_call: TRBJ2-5; d_call: TRBD2; v_call: TRBV2; cdr3_nt: TGTGCCAGCAGGTTACTAGCGGGAGCCAGCCAAGAGACCCAGTACTTC; cdr3_aa: CASRLLAGASQETQYF
clone_size: once; j_call: TRBJ1-3; d_call: NA; v_call: TRBV4-1; cdr3_nt: TGCGCCAGCGGCCCGGGCTCTGGAAACACCATATATTTT; cdr3_aa: CASGPGSGNTIYF
clone_size: NA; j_call: TRBJ2-7; d_call: NA; v_call: TRBV11-2; cdr3_nt: TGTGCCAGCAGCTCCTGGGGGACTTTTGGAAGCTCCTACGAGCAGTACTTC; cdr3_aa: CASSSWGTFGSSYEQYF
clone_size: NA; j_call: TRBJ2-1; d_call: TRBD2; v_call: TRBV20-1; cdr3_nt: TGCAGTGCTAGTGTACCCTGGACTAGACATGAGCAGTTCTTC; cdr3_aa: CSASVPWTRHEQFF
clone_size: NA; j_call: TRBJ2-7; d_call: TRBD2; v_call: TRBV4-1; cdr3_nt: TGCGCCAGCAGCCCGAACCTCTTCCGGACTAGCGTATACGAGCAGTACTTC; cdr3_aa: CASSPNLFRTSVYEQYF